This T cell receptor beta chain was captured by sequencing in a study of post-analysis software for immune sequencing data. Background on the study: Recorded subtypes: relapsing-remitting, secondary progressive, progressive-relapsing; some patients unannotated.

This clonotype showed up just a few times. The target antigen is unknown. The library was made from cDNA and included unique molecular identifiers. There were about 0.85 to 10 million T cells, and about 500,000 cDNA molecules came from them. TCRdb re-analysed the PCR reads in MiXCR, keeping a single row per CDR3 protein. The sample holds about 760,000 distinct CDR3 sequences, 25% to 30% seen once. Germline values: CDR1 MDHEN, CDR2 SYDVKM. V shed 5 bases, J shed 9 bases, and the junction held 16 bases outside the gene matches. The length of the CDR3 is 16 residues. Regarding the study as a whole: Samples made in the same batch grouped tightly together by F measure. Roughly five TRBV segments, including TRBV5-6, TRBV5-1 and TRBV20-1, were more frequent in patients than controls. Controls' normalized Chao1 diversity significantly exceeded that of multiple sclerosis patients.

The sequenced sample consisted of blood. This TCR derives from a girl under 18 with multiple sclerosis. This rearrangement joins TRBV28 to TRBJ2-1; 7 positions agree with TRBD2. The CDR3 sequence is CASSGRRAGLNPEQFF. CDR3 nucleotides: TGTGCCAGCAGTGGCCGGCGAGCGGGGTTAAACCCTGAGCAGTTCTTC. Full variable domain (outside the CDR3, taken from reference TRBV28 and TRBJ2-1): DVKVTQSSRYLVKRTGEKVFLECVQDMDHENMFWYRQDPGLGLRLIYFSYDVKMKEKGDIPEGYSVSREKKERFSLILESASTNQTSMYLCASSGRRAGLNPEQFFGPGTRLTVL.